The present T cell receptor beta chain was sequenced within a study of identical twins. Regarding this clonotype: The antigen remains unidentified.

Broader study findings: Out-of-frame alpha sequences common to twins exhibited an excess of low generation probability.

The CDR3 has 16 amino acids. The V end was cut by 4 bases, the J end by 9 bases, with 22 bases between. Germline values: CDR1 ENHRY, CDR2 SYGVKD. TCRdb analysed the 5' RACE reads with MiXCR anew, one entry per CDR3 protein. The sample contains roughly 750,000 distinct CDR3 sequences, 21% of which appear only once. These records were also assigned to another study, of T cells expressing NK-cell markers.

This clonotype was obtained from a young woman in good health. V gene TRBV10-3 combines with J gene TRBJ2-1; either TRBD1 or TRBD2 may supply D (5 bases each). Sample: PBMCs. CDR3 in amino acids: CAISAAGTSLLGEQFF. The CDR3 bases are TGTGCCATCAGTGCCGCTGGGACCTCCCTTCTGGGTGAGCAGTTCTTC.